These 14 T cell receptor beta chains originate from one sample sequenced in a study of blood T cell repertoires in COVID-19. The data were produced by immunoSEQ multiplex PCR, yet TCRdb's version contains in-frame clones alone and is incomplete. The data show 150,000 to 170,000 clones, around 84% seen once. The sample was peripheral blood. The receptors come from a woman aged 55-70 years with COVID-19, enrolled during active disease.

The rearrangement links TRBV11-2 to TRBJ1-2; 7 nucleotides line up with TRBD1. Trimming removed 5 bases from V and 1 base from J; junction bases left unmatched: 7. Germline V lookup: CDR1 SGHAT, CDR2 FQNNGV. The CDR3 loop spans 15 amino acids. The CDR3 nucleotides read TGTGCCAGCAGCAATCGGGACAGAAGTAACTATGGCTACACCTTC. This translates into CASSNRDRSNYGYTF.

The chain recombines TRBV4-1 with TRBJ1-4, with D perhaps TRBD1 (5 bases). Germline CDR1 is MGHRA and CDR2 is YSYEKL. CDR3 length: 15 amino acids. The V end lost 1 base, the J end lost 2 bases, and 8 bases lay between the germline ends. CDR3 sequence (DNA): TGCGCCAGCAGCCAAGGCGGGGGGACTAATGAAAAACTGTTTTTT. Its translation is CASSQGGGTNEKLFF.

This sequence joins TRBV18 and TRBJ2-1; possibly TRBD2 for D (5 bases). V was clipped by 4 bases and J by 6 bases, with 16 bases between them. Germline values: CDR1 KGHSH, CDR2 LQKENI. The CDR3 length is 15 residues. The CDR3 DNA sequence: TGTGCCAGCTCACTACGGACTCCGGGTGGCAATGAGCAGTTCTTC. It specifies CASSLRTPGGNEQFF.

This clone was seen once. The V and J genes are TRBV6-5 and TRBJ2-1, with 8 bases matching TRBD2. CDR3 length: 15 amino acids. Germline V gene sequence: CDR1 MNHEY, CDR2 SVGAGI. V lost 6 bases to trimming and J lost 2 bases; unmatched junction nucleotides: 6. CDR3 in DNA: TGTGCCAGCAGGGGAGTTAGCGGGGCCTACAATGAGCAGTTCTTC. Translation gives CASRGVSGAYNEQFF.

This chain connects TRBV6-5 to TRBJ1-4; TRBD1 might be the D (5 bases). The V gene's germline CDR1 is MNHEY and CDR2 SVGAGI. Trimming cost V 3 bases and J 7 bases, with 12 bases left between them. The CDR3 extends over 14 amino acids. The CDR3 DNA is TGTGCCAGCAGTTATCGGCAGGGTTTTGAAAAACTGTTTTTT. It yields the protein CASSYRQGFEKLFF.

The chain recombines TRBV10-3 with TRBJ2-1; weak D call: TRBD2 (6 bases). V was cut by 10 bases and J by 0 bases, with 13 bases left in between. The CDR3 covers 14 residues. Germline loops: CDR1 ENHRY, CDR2 SYGVKD. CDR3 protein: CATNRDSSYNEQFF. As DNA, the CDR3 is TGTGCCACGAACCGGGACTCCTCCTACAATGAGCAGTTCTTC.

V gene TRBV12-5 combines with J gene TRBJ1-3, with D tentatively TRBD1 (5 bases). The ends were cut back, 3 bases at V and 0 bases at J, with 15 bases in the middle. CDR3 size: 17 residues. From germline, CDR1 is LGHNT and CDR2 FRNRAP. In DNA, the CDR3 is TGTGCTAGTGGTTTAAGGGGCTTTAGCTTCTCTGGAAACACCATATATTTT. Residues: CASGLRGFSFSGNTIYF.

This chain uses TRBV5-4 with TRBJ2-3; 7 bases are shared with TRBD2. Germline CDR1 and CDR2: SGHNT and YYREEE (reference sequence). The V segment lost 4 bases and the J segment 4 bases; nucleotides outside the gene matches: 9. CDR3 size: 15 residues. This CDR3 is CASSRTREGPDTQYF. The CDR3 bases are TGTGCCAGCAGCAGGACAAGGGAGGGCCCAGATACGCAGTATTTT.

The chain recombines TRBV5-8 with TRBJ1-4; 8 bases line up with TRBD1. The germline V gene has CDR1 SGHTS and CDR2 YDEGEE. Losses at the gene ends were 4 bases for V and 6 bases for J; bases not matched to a gene: 5. The CDR3 is 14 residues long. The CDR3 reads CASSTGQAYEKLFF. The CDR3 DNA reads TGTGCCAGCAGCACGGGACAGGCGTATGAAAAACTGTTTTTT.

The gene calls are TRBV2 and TRBJ1-6; D not resolved. The CDR3 is 14 residues long. The germline V and J ends were trimmed by 10 bases and 10 bases, with 20 bases remaining between them. Germline V gene lookup returns CDR1 SNHLY and CDR2 FYNNEI. The CDR3 nucleotides read TGTGCCACCCGGAGGACTGTTGCGGACTCACCCCTCCACTTT. It encodes CATRRTVADSPLHF.

This chain joins TRBV29-1 and TRBJ1-2; 10 nucleotides line up with TRBD1. The trim removed 6 bases at V and 7 bases at J, leaving 8 bases unmatched. Germline V gene data show CDR1 as SQVTM and CDR2 as ANQGSEA. This CDR3 is 13 amino acids long. The CDR3 sequence is CSVPGQGFFGYTF. DNA for the CDR3: TGCAGCGTGCCGGGACAGGGGTTCTTTGGCTACACCTTC.

V usage is TRBV7-3 and J usage is TRBJ2-1, with TRBD2 identical over 9 bases. The CDR3 covers 16 residues. Per germline, CDR1 SGHTA and CDR2 FQGTGA. V was clipped by 4 bases and J by 0 bases; unmatched bases: 4. CDR3 region: CASSSNSGSSYNEQFF. The CDR3 DNA reads as TGTGCCAGCAGCTCGAATAGCGGGAGCTCCTACAATGAGCAGTTCTTC.

V usage is TRBV24-1 and J usage is TRBJ2-1; D call uncertain. CDR3 size: 13 residues. Trimming left V 9 bases short and J 0 bases short, with 8 bases between. Germline V gives CDR1 KGHDR, CDR2 SFDVKD. The DNA for the CDR3 is TGTGCCACCCTATCGGGCTCCTACAATGAGCAGTTCTTC. It is translated as CATLSGSYNEQFF.

The chain couples TRBV20-1 to TRBJ1-1, with unresolved D. CDR1 DFQATT and CDR2 SNEGSKA come from the germline V gene (reference sequence). Trimming left V 6 bases short and J 11 bases short, with 7 bases between. The CDR3 consists of 8 residues. This CDR3 reads CSANKAFF. CDR3 nucleotides: TGCAGTGCCAACAAGGCTTTCTTT.